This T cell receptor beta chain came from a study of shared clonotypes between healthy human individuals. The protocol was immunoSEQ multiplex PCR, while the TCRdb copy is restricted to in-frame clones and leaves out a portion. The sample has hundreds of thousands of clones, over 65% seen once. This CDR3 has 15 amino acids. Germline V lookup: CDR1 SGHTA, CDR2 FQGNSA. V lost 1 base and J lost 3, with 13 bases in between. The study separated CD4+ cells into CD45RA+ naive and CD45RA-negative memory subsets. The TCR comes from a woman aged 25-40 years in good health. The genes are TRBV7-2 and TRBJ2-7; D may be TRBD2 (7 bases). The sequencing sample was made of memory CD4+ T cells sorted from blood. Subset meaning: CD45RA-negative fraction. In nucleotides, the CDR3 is TGTGCCAGCAGCTTAGAAGGGGGGGCTGTCTACGAGCAGTACTTC. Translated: CASSLEGGAVYEQYF.